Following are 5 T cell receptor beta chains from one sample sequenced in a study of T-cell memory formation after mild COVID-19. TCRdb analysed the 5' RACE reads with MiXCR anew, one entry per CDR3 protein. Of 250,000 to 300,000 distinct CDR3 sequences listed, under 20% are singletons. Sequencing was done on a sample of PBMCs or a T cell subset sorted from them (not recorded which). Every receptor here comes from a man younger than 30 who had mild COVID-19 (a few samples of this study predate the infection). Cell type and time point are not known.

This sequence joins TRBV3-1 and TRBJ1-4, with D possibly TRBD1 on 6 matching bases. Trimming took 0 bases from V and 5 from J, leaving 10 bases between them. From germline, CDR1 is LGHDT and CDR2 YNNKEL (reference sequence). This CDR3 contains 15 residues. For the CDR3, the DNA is TGTGCCAGCAGCCAAGATACGGGGGCGAATGAAAAACTGTTTTTT. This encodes CASSQDTGANEKLFF. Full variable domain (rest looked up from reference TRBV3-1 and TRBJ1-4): DTAVSQTPKYLVTQMGNDKSIKCEQNLGHDTMYWYKQDSKKFLKIMFSYNNKELIINETVPNRFSPKSPDKAHLNLHINSLELGDSAVYFCASSQDTGANEKLFFGSGTQLSVL.

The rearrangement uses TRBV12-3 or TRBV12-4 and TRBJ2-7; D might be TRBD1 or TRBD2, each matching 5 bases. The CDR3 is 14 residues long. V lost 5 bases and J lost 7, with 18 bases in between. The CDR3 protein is CASSSPGPGEEQYF. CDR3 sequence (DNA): TGTGCCAGCAGTAGCCCGGGACCAGGAGAAGAGCAGTACTTC.

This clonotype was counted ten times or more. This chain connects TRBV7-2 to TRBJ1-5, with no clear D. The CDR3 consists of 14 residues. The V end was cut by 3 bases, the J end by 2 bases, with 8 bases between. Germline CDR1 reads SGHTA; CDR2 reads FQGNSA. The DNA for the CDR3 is TGTGCCAGCAGCTTGCGAGGAGGCAATCAGCCCCAGCATTTT. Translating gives CASSLRGGNQPQHF. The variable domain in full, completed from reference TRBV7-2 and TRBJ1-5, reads GAGVSQSPSNKVTEKGKDVELRCDPISGHTALYWYRQSLGQGLEFLIYFQGNSAPDKSGLPSDRFSAERTGGSVSTLTIQRTQQEDSAVYLCASSLRGGNQPQHFGDGTRLSIL.

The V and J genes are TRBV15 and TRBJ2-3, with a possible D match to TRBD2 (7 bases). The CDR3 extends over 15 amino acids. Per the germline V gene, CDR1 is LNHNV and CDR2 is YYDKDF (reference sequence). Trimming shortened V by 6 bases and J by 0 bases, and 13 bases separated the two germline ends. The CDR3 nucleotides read TGTGCCACCAGGAGCCGGGGGGCTAGCACAGATACGCAGTATTTT. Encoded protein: CATRSRGASTDTQYF.

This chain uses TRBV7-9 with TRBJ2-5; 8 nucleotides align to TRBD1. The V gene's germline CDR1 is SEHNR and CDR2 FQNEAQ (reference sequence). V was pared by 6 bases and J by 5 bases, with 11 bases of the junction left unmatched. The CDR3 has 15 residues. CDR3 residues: CASSRDRWGSETQYF. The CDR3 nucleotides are TGTGCCAGCAGTAGGGACAGGTGGGGTTCGGAGACCCAGTACTTC.